Listed here are 5 T cell receptor beta chains from one sample, sequenced in a study of cytomegalovirus exposure and HLA in healthy donors. Sequenced by immunoSEQ multiplex PCR; TCRdb stores in-frame clones only, minus some. The sample carries some 150,000 clones, approximately 86% recorded once. Material: PBMCs. The receptor source for this set is a human donor in good health.

The gene calls are TRBV5-8 and TRBJ2-3; D might be TRBD1 (5 bases). V dropped 1 base and J dropped 6 bases, with 9 bases sitting between them. The CDR3 consists of 13 residues. Germline CDR1 reads SGHTS; CDR2 reads YDEGEE. The CDR3 nucleotides read TGTGCCAGCAGCTTGACAGGTTGGGATACGCAGTATTTT. Protein sequence: CASSLTGWDTQYF.

About this clone itself: At one of its ends the junction is not consistent with the germline gene, which may arise from a read error. J is TRBJ2-7 and V is TRBV7-6; the match to TRBD2 covers 10 bases. CDR1 and CDR2 (germline): SGHVS, FNYEAQ. The CDR3 runs to 15 residues. The CDR3 spells CASSVAGGDSYEQYF. CDR3 nucleotides: TGTGCCAGCAGCGTAGCGGGAGGAGATTCCTACGAGCAGTACTTC.

This chain joins TRBV5-8 and TRBJ2-5, with TRBD1 matching 10 bases. Trimming took 8 bases from V and 2 from J; bases not matched to a gene: 6. The germline V gene encodes CDR1 SGHTS and CDR2 YDEGEE. The CDR3 totals 14 residues. The CDR3 DNA reads as TGTGCCAGGCGGGACAGGGGTTCTCAAGAGACCCAGTACTTC. Translated: CARRDRGSQETQYF.

This clone was found many times. V and J are TRBV7-2 and TRBJ2-7; possible D gene TRBD1, 6 bases. Trimming took 5 bases from V and 1 from J, leaving 21 bases between them. In germline, CDR1 is SGHTA, CDR2 FQGNSA. The CDR3 length is 17 residues. CDR3 loop: CASSAPRDKGISYEQYF. CDR3 bases: TGTGCCAGCAGCGCCCCCAGGGACAAGGGTATTTCCTACGAGCAGTACTTC.

The chain couples TRBV19 to TRBJ1-1, with 8 bases aligning to TRBD1. The trim removed 8 bases at V and 3 bases at J, leaving 8 bases unmatched. In germline, CDR1 is LNHDA, CDR2 SQIVND (reference sequence). The CDR3 length is 14 residues. As DNA, the CDR3 is TGTGCCAGTCCGCCCGCAGGGGGCCACACTGAAGCTTTCTTT. Translation gives CASPPAGGHTEAFF.